The T cell receptor beta chain under discussion was sequenced for a study of cytomegalovirus exposure and HLA in healthy donors. PCR involved 60 Vbeta and 13 Jbeta primers. The method was immunoSEQ multiplex PCR; TCRdb's version includes in-frame clones alone and lacks a portion of them. The sample has approximately 150,000 clones, more than 80% seen once. CDR1 and CDR2 from the germline V gene are GTSNPN and SVGIG (reference sequence). The CDR3 runs 12 residues. The V end lost 8 bases, the J end lost 2 bases, and 12 bases lay between the germline ends. General study findings and limits: The authors judged a highly shared variant cluster likely a sequencing artifact. Evidence from a later analysis indicated that most CMV-associated TCR beta chains looked HLA-restricted. Presence/absence analyses supposed approximately even sequencing depth among donors. Researchers reported in a later analysis that a missense DCLRE1C variant was tied to TCR beta V- and J-gene trimming.

Of note for this clone: Antigen specificity is unknown.

The material sequenced was PBMCs. The sequence came from a woman between 35 and 50 years old in good health and CMV-seropositive. The chain combines TRBV30 with TRBJ1-1; D ambiguous. The CDR3 DNA reads as TGTGCCCGGCGACATCCAAACACTGAAGCTTTCTTT. Amino acids: CARRHPNTEAFF.